The 27 T cell receptor beta chains in this list originate from one sample, sequenced in a study of T cell responses to AZD1222 COVID-19 vaccine. Measured with immunoSEQ multiplex PCR; TCRdb has only the in-frame clones, and not every one. Here the sample spans under 170,000 clones, 92% being singletons. The starting material was peripheral blood, obtained 28 days after the second AZD1222 dose. The receptors come from an adult who received the AZD1222 COVID-19 vaccine.

The V gene is TRBV2, the J gene TRBJ2-2; TRBD1 aligns across 9 bases. V lost 7 bases to trimming and J lost 7 bases; unmatched junction nucleotides: 7. The germline V gene encodes CDR1 SNHLY and CDR2 FYNNEI. The CDR3 extends over 14 amino acids. CDR3 bases: TGTGCCAGCACCCGGGACAGGGAGTACGGGGAGCTGTTTTTT. It specifies CASTRDREYGELFF. Combining the CDR3 with reference TRBV2 and TRBJ2-2 gives the whole variable domain EPEVTQTPSHQVTQMGQEVILRCVPISNHLYFYWYRQILGQKVEFLVSFYNNEISEKSEIFDDQFSVERPDGSNFTLKIRSTKLEDSAMYFCASTRDREYGELFFGEGSRLTVL.

This clone was seen a single time. The J gene is TRBJ1-1, the V gene TRBV10-3, with TRBD1 matching over 8 bases. Germline loops: CDR1 ENHRY, CDR2 SYGVKD. The CDR3 is made up of 15 amino acids. V trimming: 9 bases; J trimming: 4 bases; junction bases outside the gene matches: 13. The CDR3 DNA sequence: TGTGCCATGACGGACAGGGAAGGTTTGGGCACTGAAGCTTTCTTT. Translating gives CAMTDREGLGTEAFF.

The rearrangement uses TRBV3-1 (or the pseudogene TRBV3-2) and TRBJ2-1, with a possible D match to TRBD2 (6 bases). Trimming removed 6 bases at V and 6 bases at J, with 15 bases between. Germline loops: CDR1 LGHDT, CDR2 YNNKEL (reference sequence). The CDR3 loop spans 14 amino acids. The CDR3 DNA sequence: TGTGCCAGCAGGACCGGAGGGTTCGGCAATGAGCAGTTCTTC. Its protein is CASRTGGFGNEQFF.

The chain employs TRBV19 and TRBJ1-3; no clear D. Germline CDR1 is LNHDA and CDR2 is SQIVND (reference sequence). V lost 2 bases and J lost 7, with 9 bases in between. The CDR3 is made up of 13 amino acids. In nucleotides, the CDR3 is TGTGCCAGTAGTATATTAGAGTCTAACACCATATATTTT. Encoded protein: CASSILESNTIYF.

The V call is TRBV2, the J call TRBJ2-5; D might be TRBD1 or TRBD2, each matching 5 bases. Trimming removed 1 base at V and 5 bases at J, with 11 bases between. CDR3 length equals 14 residues. Germline loops: CDR1 SNHLY, CDR2 FYNNEI. CDR3: CASSEGGVLETQYF. CDR3 DNA sequence: TGTGCCAGCAGTGAAGGAGGGGTTCTTGAGACCCAGTACTTC. The full variable domain, in which reference TRBV2 and TRBJ2-5 provide the parts outside the CDR3, is EPEVTQTPSHQVTQMGQEVILRCVPISNHLYFYWYRQILGQKVEFLVSFYNNEISEKSEIFDDQFSVERPDGSNFTLKIRSTKLEDSAMYFCASSEGGVLETQYFGPGTRLLVL.

The chain carries TRBV6-2 or TRBV6-3 and TRBJ1-5; 9 bases map to TRBD1. The CDR3 is 16 residues long. Germline loops: CDR1 MNHEY, CDR2 SVGEGT. Trimming cost V 7 bases and J 3 bases; bases outside gene matches: 10. The CDR3 spells CASNPRGQGYNQPQHF. The CDR3 DNA sequence: TGTGCCAGCAACCCCCGGGGACAGGGATACAATCAGCCCCAGCATTTT.

The chain recombines TRBV3-1 (or the pseudogene TRBV3-2) with TRBJ2-5; D possibly matches TRBD1 or TRBD2 (6 bases each). The CDR3 has 13 amino acids. CDR1 and CDR2 (germline): LGHDT, YNNKEL (reference sequence). V was clipped by 4 bases and J by 4 bases, with 10 bases between them. CDR3 in amino acids: CASSLEGGETQYF. The CDR3 DNA sequence: TGTGCCAGCAGCCTCGAGGGGGGAGAGACCCAGTACTTC.

The rearrangement links TRBV27 to TRBJ2-4; D gene unclear. This CDR3 spans 14 amino acids. Trimming took 6 bases from V and 0 from J, leaving 9 bases between them. Germline CDR1 MNHEY, CDR2 SMNVEV (reference sequence). CDR3 nucleotides: TGTGCCAGCAGAGGAGAACTAGCCAAAAACATTCAGTACTTC. It translates to CASRGELAKNIQYF.

The V gene is TRBV5-1, the J gene TRBJ2-3; D is uncertain. This CDR3 has 15 amino acids. V lost 4 bases and J lost 0, with 12 bases in between. Germline V lookup: CDR1 SGHRS, CDR2 YFSETQ. CDR3 in amino acids: CASSPWSPSTDTQYF. CDR3 sequence (DNA): TGCGCCAGCAGCCCTTGGTCCCCTAGCACAGATACGCAGTATTTT.

J is TRBJ2-4 and V is TRBV24-1; 7 bases are shared with TRBD2. The germline V gene encodes CDR1 KGHDR and CDR2 SFDVKD. J lost 6 bases, V lost 3 bases, and 16 bases had no gene match. This CDR3 is 18 amino acids long. The CDR3 loop reads CATSDAPGLRDDRNIQYF. The DNA for the CDR3 is TGTGCCACCAGTGATGCGCCGGGACTACGTGACGATAGAAACATTCAGTACTTC.

The chain carries TRBV7-2 and TRBJ2-3, with D perhaps TRBD2 (5 bases). This CDR3 has 13 amino acids. Germline V gene lookup returns CDR1 SGHTA and CDR2 FQGNSA. Trimming pared 2 bases from V and 8 bases from J, leaving 11 bases between. CDR3 in DNA: TGTGCCAGCAGCTTATATGAGGGAAGTACGCAGTATTTT. The encoded protein is CASSLYEGSTQYF.

The V gene is TRBV7-8, the J gene TRBJ2-2; D is unclear. V was cut by 2 bases and J by 1 base, with 17 bases left in between. CDR3 size: 18 residues. CDR1 is SGHVS and CDR2 is FQNEAQ in the germline V gene. For the CDR3, the DNA is TGTGCCAGCAGCTTAAGGTCGGTCGCGGAGTGGAACACCGGGGAGCTGTTTTTT. This gives the protein CASSLRSVAEWNTGELFF.

The rearrangement links TRBV9 to TRBJ2-3; no definite D call. This CDR3 is 15 amino acids long. Germline loops: CDR1 SGDLS, CDR2 YYNGEE. The V end lost 2 bases, the J end lost 3 bases, and 13 bases lay between the germline ends. CDR3 protein: CASSVHLGLTDTQYF. In nucleotides, the CDR3 is TGTGCCAGCAGCGTCCACTTGGGTCTAACAGATACGCAGTATTTT. The complete variable domain, with remaining parts taken from reference TRBV9 and TRBJ2-3, reads DSGVTQTPKHLITATGQRVTLRCSPRSGDLSVYWYQQSLDQGLQFLIQYYNGEERAKGNILERFSAQQFPDLHSELNLSSLELGDSALYFCASSVHLGLTDTQYFGPGTRLTVL.

This sequence joins TRBV28 and TRBJ2-3, with TRBD1 matching 7 bases. The CDR3 runs 13 residues. Germline loops: CDR1 MDHEN, CDR2 SYDVKM. The CDR3 coding sequence is TGTGCGACGGACAGGTCCACTCGAGATACGCAGTATTTT. It yields the protein CATDRSTRDTQYF.

Here the CDR3 reads CASSITSGTYEQYF. The CDR3 bases are TGTGCCAGTAGTATTACTAGCGGGACCTACGAGCAGTACTTC. V is TRBV19 and J is TRBJ2-7, with 10 nucleotides matching TRBD2. The CDR3 is 14 residues long. Germline CDR1 reads LNHDA; CDR2 reads SQIVND (reference sequence). V shed 3 bases and J 2 bases; nucleotides not matched to a gene: 1.

The genes are TRBV12-3 or TRBV12-4 and TRBJ1-5; D not resolved. V was clipped by 6 bases and J by 5 bases, with 11 bases between them. CDR3 length: 13 amino acids. CDR3 protein: CASSPRTDQPQHF. Written as DNA, the CDR3 is TGTGCCAGCAGCCCCCGGACGGATCAGCCCCAGCATTTT.

For this clone: This same CDR3 is encoded by further DNA sequences in the sample. The V gene is TRBV19, the J gene TRBJ2-7, with D perhaps TRBD2 (6 bases). The germline gives CDR1 LNHDA, CDR2 SQIVND (reference sequence). The CDR3 is 14 amino acids. V was trimmed by 5 bases and J by 0 bases, leaving 11 bases between them. The CDR3 loop is CASSLAGSSYEQYF. The CDR3 bases are TGTGCCAGTAGTCTGGCGGGGAGCTCCTACGAGCAGTACTTC.

This rearrangement joins TRBV7-3 to TRBJ1-6, with TRBD1 as a possible D gene (5 bases). V lost 0 bases to trimming and J lost 5 bases, with 11 bases between them. This CDR3 spans 16 amino acids. In germline, CDR1 is SGHTA, CDR2 FQGTGA. CDR3 sequence (DNA): TGTGCCAGCAGCTTAACCGGGACGGTGAATAATTCACCCCTCCACTTT. As protein: CASSLTGTVNNSPLHF.

The chain links TRBV9 to TRBJ2-7, with D maybe TRBD1 (6 bases). Germline V gene data show CDR1 as SGDLS and CDR2 as YYNGEE. V lost 4 bases and J lost 3, with 14 bases in between. There are 14 residues in the CDR3. CDR3 in DNA: TGTGCCAGCAGCCCCGGGACACCGGACTACGAGCAGTACTTC. This sequence encodes CASSPGTPDYEQYF.

The chain has TRBV6-2 or TRBV6-3 and TRBJ2-7; 10 bases map to TRBD2. Trimming took 3 bases from V and 7 from J; bases not matched to a gene: 9. Germline V gene lookup returns CDR1 MNHEY and CDR2 SVGEGT. The CDR3 is 15 amino acids. The CDR3: CASSYRGLAATEQYF. DNA of the CDR3: TGTGCCAGCAGTTATAGAGGACTAGCGGCTACAGAGCAGTACTTC.

The rearrangement joins TRBV3-1 (or the pseudogene TRBV3-2) to TRBJ1-5, with 12 bases that match TRBD1. Germline V gene sequence: CDR1 LGHDT, CDR2 YNNKEL (reference sequence). With 2 bases clipped from V and 6 bases from J, the junction kept 14 bases outside the gene matches. The CDR3 contains 19 residues. The CDR3 DNA reads as TGTGCCAGCAGCCAAACCGGGACAGGGGGCGTTTCAGGACGTCAGCCCCAGCATTTT. As protein: CASSQTGTGGVSGRQPQHF.

This chain connects TRBV3-1 (or the pseudogene TRBV3-2) to TRBJ1-2, with D unclear. Germline V gives CDR1 LGHDT, CDR2 YNNKEL (reference sequence). V lost 3 bases, J lost 8 bases, and 10 bases lay in between. CDR3 length: 12 amino acids. CDR3: CASSQRVEGYTF. CDR3 bases: TGTGCCAGCAGCCAGAGGGTGGAGGGCTACACCTTC.

The chain links TRBV19 to TRBJ2-1, with 12 nucleotides matching TRBD2. V lost 4 bases, J lost 8 bases, and 9 bases stayed unmatched. This CDR3 region has 16 residues. In germline, CDR1 is LNHDA, CDR2 SQIVND (reference sequence). The chain's CDR3 is CASSNPTSGRYHEQFF. For the CDR3, the DNA is TGTGCCAGTAGTAACCCAACTAGCGGGAGGTATCATGAGCAGTTCTTC.

V gene TRBV20-1 combines with J gene TRBJ2-7; 9 bases are shared with TRBD1. The CDR3 loop spans 14 amino acids. Unmatched junction bases numbered 7, after V lost 3 bases and J lost 4 bases. Per the germline V gene, CDR1 is DFQATT and CDR2 is SNEGSKA (reference sequence). The CDR3 DNA reads as TGCAGTGCTAGTGGCGACAGGGGGTATTACGAGCAGTACTTC. Translated: CSASGDRGYYEQYF.

This clone was seen once. The chain employs TRBV19 and TRBJ2-7; TRBD1 matches at 8 bases. Looked up from germline, CDR1 is LNHDA and CDR2 is SQIVND (reference sequence). CDR3 length equals 17 residues. Trimming at V came to 5 bases and at J to 3 bases, leaving 15 bases not matched to a gene. The CDR3, as DNA: TGTGCCAGTAGTCTCGATCGAACCGGGACAGGCCTCTACGAGCAGTACTTC. It yields the protein CASSLDRTGTGLYEQYF.

V usage is TRBV12-3 or TRBV12-4 and J usage is TRBJ2-2, with unresolved D. The CDR3 consists of 12 residues. The V gene lost 4 bases and the J gene lost 3 bases, with 3 bases spanning the gap. CDR3 in amino acids: CASSSYTGELFF. CDR3 in DNA: TGTGCCAGCAGTTCGTACACCGGGGAGCTGTTTTTT.

This clone is a singleton in its sample. This chain joins TRBV29-1 and TRBJ2-1; D possibly corresponds to TRBD2 (6 bases). Trimming took off 6 bases at V and 5 bases at J, with 11 bases between the two ends. The CDR3 totals 12 residues. CDR1 is SQVTM, CDR2 ANQGSEA, per germline. As DNA, the CDR3 is TGCAGCGTCGGAGGGCCGGACAATGAGCAGTTCTTC. It is translated as CSVGGPDNEQFF.